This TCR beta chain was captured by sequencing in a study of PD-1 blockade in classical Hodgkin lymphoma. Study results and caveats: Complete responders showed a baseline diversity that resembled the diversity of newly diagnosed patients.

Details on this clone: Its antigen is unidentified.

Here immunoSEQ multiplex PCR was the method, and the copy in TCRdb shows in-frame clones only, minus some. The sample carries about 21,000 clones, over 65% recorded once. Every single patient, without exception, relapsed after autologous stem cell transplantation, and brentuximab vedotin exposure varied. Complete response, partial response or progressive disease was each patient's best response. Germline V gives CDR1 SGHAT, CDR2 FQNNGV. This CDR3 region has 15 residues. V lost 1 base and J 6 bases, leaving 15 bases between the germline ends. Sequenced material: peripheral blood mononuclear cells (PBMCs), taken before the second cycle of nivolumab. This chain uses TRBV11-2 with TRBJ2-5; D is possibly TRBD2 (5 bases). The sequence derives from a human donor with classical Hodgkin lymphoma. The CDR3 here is CASSLGSAGGKTQYF. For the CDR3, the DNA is TGTGCCAGCAGCTTAGGATCGGCGGGCGGCAAGACCCAGTACTTC.